This TCR beta chain was sequenced in a study of T cell responses to AZD1222 COVID-19 vaccine. Details on this clone: What it binds is not known.

Method: immunoSEQ multiplex PCR; TCRdb's copy keeps in-frame clones and lacks some. The sample holds some 130,000 clones, approximately 90% seen once. General study results and limits: Within unmutated variant regions lay the reported targets of nearly half of spike-specific TCRs. CD4 TCRs associated with vaccination spanned spike, dominating at 160-218 and 743-854. It should be noted that donors were predominantly white British and more often female, and clonal diversity was possibly underestimated. Repertoires were sampled only after the peak T cell response.

The clonotype originates from an adult in good health. The material was peripheral blood, obtained on day 0 of AZD1222 vaccination.

The CDR3 DNA sequence: TGTGCCAGCAGCCCTTTTCCCCCCAGTGAGGGGTCATACAATGAGCAGTTCTTC. It translates to CASSPFPPSEGSYNEQFF. The chain employs TRBV27 and TRBJ2-1; perhaps D is TRBD1 or TRBD2 (5 bases each). The germline V gene has CDR1 MNHEY and CDR2 SMNVEV (reference sequence). The CDR3 contains 18 residues. Trimming left V 6 bases short and J 4 bases short, with 25 bases between.